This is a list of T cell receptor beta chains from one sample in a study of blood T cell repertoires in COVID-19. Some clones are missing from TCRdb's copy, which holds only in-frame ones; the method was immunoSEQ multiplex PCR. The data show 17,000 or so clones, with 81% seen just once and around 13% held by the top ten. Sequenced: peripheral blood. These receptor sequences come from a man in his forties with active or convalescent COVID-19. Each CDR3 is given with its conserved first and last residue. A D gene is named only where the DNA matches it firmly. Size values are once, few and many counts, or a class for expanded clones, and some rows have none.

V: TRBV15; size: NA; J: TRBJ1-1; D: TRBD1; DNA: TGTGCCACCAGCCCCCGGGACAGCCAAGGGACTGAAGCTTTCTTT; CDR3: CATSPRDSQGTEAFF
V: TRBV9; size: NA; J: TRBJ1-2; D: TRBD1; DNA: TGTGCCAGCAGCGATCCGGGACAGGGGGCTTCCTATGGCTACACCTTC; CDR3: CASSDPGQGASYGYTF
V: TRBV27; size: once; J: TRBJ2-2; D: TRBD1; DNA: TGTGCCAGCAGTAGCAGGGGGCCTTGGACCGGGGAGCTGTTTTTT; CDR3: CASSSRGPWTGELFF
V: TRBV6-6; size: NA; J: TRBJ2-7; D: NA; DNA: TGTGCCAGCAGTTTCGACAGCGAGCAGTACTTC; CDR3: CASSFDSEQYF
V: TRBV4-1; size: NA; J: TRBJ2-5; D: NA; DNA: TGCGCCAGCAGCCTTCGGCCGTGGAGGGAGACCCAGTACTTC; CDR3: CASSLRPWRETQYF
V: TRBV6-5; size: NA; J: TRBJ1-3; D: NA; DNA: TGTGCCAGCACCCCGCGTGGGGGGGGAAACACCATATATTTT; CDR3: CASTPRGGGNTIYF
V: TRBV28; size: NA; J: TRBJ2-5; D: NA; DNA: TGTGCCAGCAGTTTAGAAGCCTACGAAGAGACCCAGTACTTC; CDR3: CASSLEAYEETQYF
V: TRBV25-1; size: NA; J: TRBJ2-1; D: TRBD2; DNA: TGTGCCAGCCGCCGGGACTACGCTTACAATGAGCAGTTCTTC; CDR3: CASRRDYAYNEQFF
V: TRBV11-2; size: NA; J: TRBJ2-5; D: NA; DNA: TGTGCCAGCAGCTTTGTGGCGGCCCCAGAGACCCAGTACTTC; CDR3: CASSFVAAPETQYF
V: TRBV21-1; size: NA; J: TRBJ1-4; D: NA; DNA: TGTGCCAGCAGCGGGCCTGCCTATGAAAAACTGTTTTTT; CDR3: CASSGPAYEKLFF
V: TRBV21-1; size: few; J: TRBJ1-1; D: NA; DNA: TGTGCCAGCAGCAAAGAGGCGGAACACAATGAAGCTTTCTTT; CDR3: CASSKEAEHNEAFF
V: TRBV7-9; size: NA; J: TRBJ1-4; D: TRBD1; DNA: TGTGCCAGCAGCGGATCGGGACAGGGTGATCCATCTTCGGTGGAAAAACTGTTTTTT; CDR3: CASSGSGQGDPSSVEKLFF
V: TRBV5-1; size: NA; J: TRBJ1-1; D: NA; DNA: TGCGCCAGCAGCTTGTGGCGGGGGAACACTGAAGCTTTCTTT; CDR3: CASSLWRGNTEAFF
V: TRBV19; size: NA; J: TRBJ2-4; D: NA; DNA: TGTGCCAGTAGCCTGGAGGGGTACCGAGGAAAAAACATTCAGTACTTC; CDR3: CASSLEGYRGKNIQYF
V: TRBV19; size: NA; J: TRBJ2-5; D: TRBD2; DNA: TGTGCCAGTAGTATAAGCGGGACCGTCGAGACCCAGTACTTC; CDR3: CASSISGTVETQYF
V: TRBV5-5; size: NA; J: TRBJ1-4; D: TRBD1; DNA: TGTGCCAGCAGCTTGACCCCCCCGGGACAGAGGAATGAAAAACTGTTTTTT; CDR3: CASSLTPPGQRNEKLFF
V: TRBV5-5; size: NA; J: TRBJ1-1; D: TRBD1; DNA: TGTGCCAGCAGCTTGGGGACAGGGGTGTACACTGAAGCTTTCTTT; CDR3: CASSLGTGVYTEAFF
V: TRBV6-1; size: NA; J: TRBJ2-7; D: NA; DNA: TGTGCCAGCAGTGAATCCCGACAGCTCAACTACGAGCAGTACTTC; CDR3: CASSESRQLNYEQYF
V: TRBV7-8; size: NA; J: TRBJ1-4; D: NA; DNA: TGTGCCAGCAGCCCGGGAGCTAGATTGGAAAAACTGTTTTTT; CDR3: CASSPGARLEKLFF
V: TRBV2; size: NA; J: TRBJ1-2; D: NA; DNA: TGTGCCAGCAGTCCAGACTCGGGCTACACCTTC; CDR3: CASSPDSGYTF
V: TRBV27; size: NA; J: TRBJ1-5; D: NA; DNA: TGTGCCAGCAGTATCGCCGGAGTCCTTAAGCCCCAGCATTTT; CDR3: CASSIAGVLKPQHF
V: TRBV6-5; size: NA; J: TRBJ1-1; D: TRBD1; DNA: TGTGCCAGCGGAACACAGGGGACATTGACTGAAGCTTTCTTT; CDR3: CASGTQGTLTEAFF
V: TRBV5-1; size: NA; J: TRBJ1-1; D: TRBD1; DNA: TGCGCCAGCAGCTCGGGACAGGGGCTTGAAGCTTTCTTT; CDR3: CASSSGQGLEAFF
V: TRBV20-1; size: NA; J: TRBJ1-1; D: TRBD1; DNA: TGCAGTGCTGGTGACAGGGGGTTTAACACTGAAGCTTTCTTT; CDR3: CSAGDRGFNTEAFF
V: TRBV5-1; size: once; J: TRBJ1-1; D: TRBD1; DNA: TGCGCCAGCAGCGAAATGGGACAGGGTAACTCTGAAGCTTTCTTT; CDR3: CASSEMGQGNSEAFF
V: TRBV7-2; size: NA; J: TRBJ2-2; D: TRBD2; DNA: TGTGCCAGCAGCTTAGCCGCGCGGGGGTCGATCGCCGGGGAGCTGTTTTTT; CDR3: CASSLAARGSIAGELFF
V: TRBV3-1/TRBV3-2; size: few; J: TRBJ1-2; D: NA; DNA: TGTGCCAGCAGCCTGACCGAAGTTGAGGGCTATGGCTACACCTTC; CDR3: CASSLTEVEGYGYTF
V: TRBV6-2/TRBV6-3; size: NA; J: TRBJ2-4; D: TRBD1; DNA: TGTGCCAGCAGCCCGAGAGGACAGGGCTTCGGCTTCTGGTCCCCTTCCATTCAGTACTTC; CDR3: CASSPRGQGFGFWSPSIQYF
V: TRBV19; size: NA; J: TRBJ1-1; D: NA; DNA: TGTGCCACCACCGTGACGGGGAGGACTGAAGCTTTCTTT; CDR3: CATTVTGRTEAFF
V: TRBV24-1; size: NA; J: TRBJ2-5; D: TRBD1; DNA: TGTGCCACCAGTGATCCGACAGGGGAAGGGGAGACCCAGTACTTC; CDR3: CATSDPTGEGETQYF
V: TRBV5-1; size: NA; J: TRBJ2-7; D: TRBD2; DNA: TGCGCCAGCAAGAACGGGGGGGCCCACTACGAGCAGTACTTC; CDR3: CASKNGGAHYEQYF
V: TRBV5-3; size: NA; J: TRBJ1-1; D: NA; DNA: TGTGCCAGAAGGCCGAACAGGGCCCAAGCTGAAGCTTTCTTT; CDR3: CARRPNRAQAEAFF
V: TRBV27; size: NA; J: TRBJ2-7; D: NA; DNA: TGTGCCAGCAGTTCGACTACAGGGAACGAGCAGTACTTC; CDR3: CASSSTTGNEQYF
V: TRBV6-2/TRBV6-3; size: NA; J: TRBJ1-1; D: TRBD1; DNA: TGTGCCAGCAGTTTCACAGTAAGACAGGGCCTGAACACTGAAGCTTTCTTT; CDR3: CASSFTVRQGLNTEAFF
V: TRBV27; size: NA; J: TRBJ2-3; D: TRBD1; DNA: TGTGCCAGCAGTCCGTGGACAGGGCCCGCGAAGACAGATACGCAGTATTTT; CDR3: CASSPWTGPAKTDTQYF
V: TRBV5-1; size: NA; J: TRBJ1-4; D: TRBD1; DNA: TGCGCCAGCAGCTTGACCCTACAGGGGTCGGGTGAAAAACTGTTTTTT; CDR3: CASSLTLQGSGEKLFF
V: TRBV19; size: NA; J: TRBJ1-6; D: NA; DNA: TGTGCCAGTAGTAGAACCCGGGACACAGATAATTCACCCCTCCACTTT; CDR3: CASSRTRDTDNSPLHF
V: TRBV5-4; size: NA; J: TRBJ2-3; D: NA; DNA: TGTGCCAGCAGCCTACAGGGTTCCGATACGCAGTATTTT; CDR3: CASSLQGSDTQYF
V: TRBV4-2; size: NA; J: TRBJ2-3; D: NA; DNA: TGTGCCAGCAGCCAAATCCTAGCTTACGGCACAGATACGCAGTATTTT; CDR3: CASSQILAYGTDTQYF
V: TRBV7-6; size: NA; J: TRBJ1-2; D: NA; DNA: TGTGCCAGCAGCTTAGTCGGGGGATCTGGCTACACCTTC; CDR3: CASSLVGGSGYTF
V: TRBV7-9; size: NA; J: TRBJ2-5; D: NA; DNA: TGTGCCAGCAGCCTGGGGGGTTCGGAGACCCAGTACTTC; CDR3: CASSLGGSETQYF
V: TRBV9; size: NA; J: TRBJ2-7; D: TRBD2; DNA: TGTGCCAGCAGCGTAGGGCTAGCGGGGGGTATCGAGCAGTACTTC; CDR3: CASSVGLAGGIEQYF
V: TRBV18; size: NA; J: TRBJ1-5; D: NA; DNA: TGTGCCAGCTCACCGAACGGAGGGGCCGATCAGCCCCAGCATTTT; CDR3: CASSPNGGADQPQHF
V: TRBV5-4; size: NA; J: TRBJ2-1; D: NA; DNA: TGTGCCAGCAGCTTGGACAGTACCTACAATGAGCAGTTCTTC; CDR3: CASSLDSTYNEQFF
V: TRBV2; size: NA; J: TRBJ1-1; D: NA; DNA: TGTGCCAGCAGTGAAATCGACAGGCATGCGAACACTGAAGCTTTCTTT; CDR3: CASSEIDRHANTEAFF
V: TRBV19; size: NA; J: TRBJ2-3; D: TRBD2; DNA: TGTGCCCCGGAGACTAGCGGGGGGCCAGAGGACGATACGCAGTATTTT; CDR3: CAPETSGGPEDDTQYF
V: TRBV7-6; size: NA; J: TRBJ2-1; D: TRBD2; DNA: TGTGCCAGCAGCTCCCCCGGGACTAGCGCGGATTATTACAATGAGCAGTTCTTC; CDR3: CASSSPGTSADYYNEQFF
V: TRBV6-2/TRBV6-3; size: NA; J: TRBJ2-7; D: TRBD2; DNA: TGTGCCAGCAGCGACGCTAGCGGGAAATCCTACGAGCAGTACTTC; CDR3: CASSDASGKSYEQYF
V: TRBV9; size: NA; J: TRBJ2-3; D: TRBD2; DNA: TGTGCCAGCAGCGTTACTAGCGGACCTAGCACAGATACGCAGTATTTT; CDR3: CASSVTSGPSTDTQYF
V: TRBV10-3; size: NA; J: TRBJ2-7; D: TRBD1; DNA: TGTGCCATCAGGACAGGGGGAGTGGGGGTCGAGCAGTACTTC; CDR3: CAIRTGGVGVEQYF
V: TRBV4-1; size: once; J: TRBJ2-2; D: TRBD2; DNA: TGCGCCAGCAGCCAAGGGACTAGCGGGGGCTCCTACACCGGGGAGCTGTTTTTT; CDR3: CASSQGTSGGSYTGELFF
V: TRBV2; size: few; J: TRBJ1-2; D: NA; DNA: TGTGCCAGCAGTGGCGGGAACTATGGCTACACCTTC; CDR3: CASSGGNYGYTF
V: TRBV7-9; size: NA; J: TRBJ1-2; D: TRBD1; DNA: TGTGCCAGCAGCCCGCGGGACAGGGCATCGTTTGGCTACACCTTC; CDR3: CASSPRDRASFGYTF
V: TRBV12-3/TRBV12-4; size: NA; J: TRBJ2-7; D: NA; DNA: TGTGCCAGCAGTTTTTCGGAAGCGCAGCAGTACTTC; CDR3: CASSFSEAQQYF
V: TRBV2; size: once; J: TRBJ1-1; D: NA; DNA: TGTGCCAGCAATCCAGGGTTGAACACTGAAGCTTTCTTT; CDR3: CASNPGLNTEAFF
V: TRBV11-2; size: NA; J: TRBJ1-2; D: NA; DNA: TGTGCCAGCAGCTTAAAGTACTTAAGACAAGGGGCTAACTATGGCTACACCTTC; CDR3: CASSLKYLRQGANYGYTF
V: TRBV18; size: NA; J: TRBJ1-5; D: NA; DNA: TGTGCCAGCTCCACTGACAGGTCGGCGCCCCAGCATTTT; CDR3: CASSTDRSAPQHF
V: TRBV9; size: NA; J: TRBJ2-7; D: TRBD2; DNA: TGTGCCAGCAGCGTAGATGCGGGGGAGGGGTACGAGCAGTACTTC; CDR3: CASSVDAGEGYEQYF
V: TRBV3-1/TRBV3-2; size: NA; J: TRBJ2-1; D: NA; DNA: TGTGCCAGCAGTCTCCTCTACAATGAGCAGTTCTTC; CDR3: CASSLLYNEQFF
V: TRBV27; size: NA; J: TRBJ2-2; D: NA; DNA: TGTGCCAGCAGTTTAATGGCAGGGACTACCGGGGAGCTGTTTTTT; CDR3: CASSLMAGTTGELFF